This TCR beta chain was observed in a study of CD8 T cells in cerebrospinal fluid in Alzheimer's disease. As to this clonotype: The antigen is not known.

No DNA is given; TCRdb re-called the 10x single-cell sequencing reads and lists each CDR3 protein once. Its table lists over 1,500 distinct CDR3 sequences. Study-wide results and caveats: Healthy subjects less often had a clone of at least 3% than Alzheimer's patients.

CDR1 SNHLY and CDR2 FYNNEI come from the germline V gene. The CDR3 is made up of 19 amino acids. The sample was cerebrospinal fluid. This receptor was obtained from a human donor in good health. This rearrangement joins TRBV2 to TRBJ2-7; the TCRdb D gene call, TRBD2, has no DNA to confirm it. The CDR3 sequence is CASTSRGLAGEGSSYEQYF. Using reference TRBV2 and TRBJ2-7 for the parts outside the CDR3, the full variable domain is EPEVTQTPSHQVTQMGQEVILRCVPISNHLYFYWYRQILGQKVEFLVSFYNNEISEKSEIFDDQFSVERPDGSNFTLKIRSTKLEDSAMYFCASTSRGLAGEGSSYEQYFGPGTRLTVT.